This T cell receptor beta chain was sequenced during a study of blood T cell repertoires in COVID-19. Across the study: Acute and convalescent COVID-19 samples came from the United States, Italy and Spain. PBMCs, B-cell-depleted T cells, or T cells provided the cDNA or gDNA that made up the material.

Between the trimmed V and J ends, which lost 4 bases and 2 bases, there was a span of 11 bases. CDR1 and CDR2 from the germline V gene are SQVTM and ANQGSEA. CDR3 length equals 13 residues. Authors' analysis steps: From reference gene primer amplification, estimates of nucleated cell counts were derived. Assay used: immunoSEQ multiplex PCR; TCRdb lists only in-frame clones, some missing. V, J and clone size are those of that table, while D and trimming were read from the DNA. Altogether 6,500 to 9,500 clones are present, roughly four fifths being singletons, with the ten largest covering about a third.

The TCR originated in a human donor in a cohort sampled during active COVID-19. The chain uses TRBV29-1 and TRBJ1-1; D is uncertain. Source material: peripheral blood. CDR3 region: CSVGAVTNTEAFF. The CDR3 bases are TGCAGCGTTGGGGCAGTAACTAACACTGAAGCTTTCTTT.